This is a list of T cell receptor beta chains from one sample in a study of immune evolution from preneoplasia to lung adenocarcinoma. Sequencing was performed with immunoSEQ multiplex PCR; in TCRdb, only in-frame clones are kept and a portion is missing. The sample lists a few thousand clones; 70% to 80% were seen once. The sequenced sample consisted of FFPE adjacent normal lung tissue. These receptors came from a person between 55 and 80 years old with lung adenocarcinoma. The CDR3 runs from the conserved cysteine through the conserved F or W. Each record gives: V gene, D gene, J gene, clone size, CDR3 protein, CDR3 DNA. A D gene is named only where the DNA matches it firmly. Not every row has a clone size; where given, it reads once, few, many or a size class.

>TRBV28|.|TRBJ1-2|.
CASSIRDGYTF
TGTGCCAGCAGTATACGGGATGGCTACACCTTC
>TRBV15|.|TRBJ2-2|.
CATSRDVRAAGELFF
TGTGCCACCAGCAGAGATGTCAGGGCGGCCGGGGAGCTGTTTTTT
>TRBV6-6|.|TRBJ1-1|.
CASSRFSGTQNTEAFF
TGTGCCAGCAGCCGTTTCTCCGGGACGCAAAACACTGAAGCTTTCTTT
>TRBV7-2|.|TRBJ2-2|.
CASSFDVPGRTGTGELFF
TGTGCCAGCAGTTTCGACGTACCCGGGAGAACGGGGACCGGGGAGCTGTTTTTT
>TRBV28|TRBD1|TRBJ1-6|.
CASSLLWGQGADSPLHF
TGTGCCAGCAGCTTATTGTGGGGACAGGGGGCAGATTCACCCCTCCACTTT
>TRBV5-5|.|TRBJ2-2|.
CASTSTPGAGAGELFF
TGTGCCAGCACCTCAACCCCGGGGGCGGGGGCCGGGGAGCTGTTTTTT
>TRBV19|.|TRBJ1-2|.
CASFRGRGYGYTF
TGTGCCAGCTTTAGAGGGCGCGGCTATGGCTACACCTTC
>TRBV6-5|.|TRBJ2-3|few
CASSYSEWVTDTQYF
TGTGCCAGCAGTTACTCGGAGTGGGTCACAGATACGCAGTATTTT
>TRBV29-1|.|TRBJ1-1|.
CSVRRGNTEAFF
TGCAGCGTTCGCCGCGGGAACACTGAAGCTTTCTTT
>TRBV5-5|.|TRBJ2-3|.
CASSLHPSDTQYF
TGTGCCAGCAGCTTGCACCCTTCAGATACGCAGTATTTT
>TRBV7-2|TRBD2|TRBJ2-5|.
CASSLRGGQTQYF
TGTGCCAGCAGCTTACGGGGGGGACAGACCCAGTACTTC
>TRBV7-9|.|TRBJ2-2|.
CASSLKRSWSGELFF
TGTGCCAGCAGCTTAAAGAGGTCTTGGAGCGGGGAGCTGTTTTTT
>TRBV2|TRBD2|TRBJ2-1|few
CASSEAPHPTSGSFYNEQFF
TGTGCCAGCAGTGAAGCACCTCATCCTACTAGCGGGAGTTTCTACAATGAGCAGTTCTTC
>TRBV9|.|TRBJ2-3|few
CASSVGSWDLDLYF
TGTGCCAGCAGCGTAGGGTCTTGGGACCTCGACTTATATTTT
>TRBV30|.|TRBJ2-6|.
CAGMGPAGANVLTF
TGTGCCGGCATGGGTCCTGCTGGGGCCAACGTCCTGACTTTC
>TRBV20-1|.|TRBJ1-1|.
CSAGVGTEAFF
TGCAGTGCGGGAGTTGGGACTGAAGCTTTCTTT
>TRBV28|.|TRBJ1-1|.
CASTPSGQAAFF
TGTGCCAGCACCCCCTCGGGCCAGGCGGCTTTCTTT
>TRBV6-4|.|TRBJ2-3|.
CASSDGTDTDTQYF
TGTGCCAGCAGTGACGGAACTGACACAGATACGCAGTATTTT
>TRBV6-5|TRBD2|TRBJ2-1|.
CASSPQLASYNEQFF
TGTGCCAGCAGTCCCCAACTAGCGAGTTACAATGAGCAGTTCTTC
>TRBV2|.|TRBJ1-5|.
CASCGGNGNQPQHF
TGTGCCTCATGTGGGGGGAATGGCAATCAGCCCCAGCATTTT
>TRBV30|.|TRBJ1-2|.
CACRGPYGYTF
TGTGCCTGCCGGGGACCCTATGGCTACACCTTC
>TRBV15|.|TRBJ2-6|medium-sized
CATSREGLQGAGANVLTF
TGTGCCACCAGTCGAGAGGGACTCCAAGGGGCTGGGGCCAACGTCCTGACTTTC
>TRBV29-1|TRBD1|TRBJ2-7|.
CSVQGDRGLDYEQYF
TGCAGCGTCCAAGGGGACAGGGGGCTAGACTACGAGCAGTACTTC
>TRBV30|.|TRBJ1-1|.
CAWSPGRRNTEAFF
TGTGCCTGGTCACCGGGACGGAGGAACACTGAAGCTTTCTTT
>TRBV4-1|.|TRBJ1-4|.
CASSQEQTTNEKLFF
TGCGCCAGCAGCCAAGAACAGACAACTAATGAAAAACTGTTTTTT
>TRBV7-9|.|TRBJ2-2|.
CASSLGGGGGELFF
TGTGCCAGCAGCTTGGGAGGGGGTGGCGGGGAGCTGTTTTTT
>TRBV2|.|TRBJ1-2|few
CASSLQGNGYTF
TGTGCCAGCAGCCTGCAGGGAAATGGCTACACCTTC
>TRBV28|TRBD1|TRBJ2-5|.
CASSFRDRQETQYF
TGTGCCAGCAGTTTCCGGGACAGGCAAGAGACCCAGTACTTC
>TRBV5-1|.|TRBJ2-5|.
CASSLVSVSRGETQYF
TGCGCCAGCAGCTTGGTTTCCGTATCCCGGGGTGAGACCCAGTACTTC
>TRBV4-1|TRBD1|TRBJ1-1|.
CASTKRGQGDLNTEAFF
TGCGCCAGCACCAAGCGGGGACAGGGGGACCTGAACACTGAAGCTTTCTTT
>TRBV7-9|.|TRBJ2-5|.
CASSLDLGTQETQYF
TGTGCCAGCAGCTTAGACCTAGGGACCCAAGAGACCCAGTACTTC
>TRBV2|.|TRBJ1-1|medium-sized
CATLGESNTEAFF
TGTGCCACCCTAGGCGAATCGAACACTGAAGCTTTCTTT
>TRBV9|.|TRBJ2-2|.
CASSPGTAGTGELFF
TGTGCCAGCAGCCCCGGGACAGCGGGCACCGGGGAGCTGTTTTTT
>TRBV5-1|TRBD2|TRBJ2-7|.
CASSLSGSGSHYEQYF
TGCGCCAGCAGCTTGTCTGGTAGCGGGAGTCACTACGAGCAGTACTTC
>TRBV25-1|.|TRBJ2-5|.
CASGFTQETQYF
TGTGCCAGCGGTTTCACTCAAGAGACCCAGTACTTC
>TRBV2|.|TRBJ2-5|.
CASIGGDRVEKETQYF
TGTGCCAGCATCGGGGGGGACAGGGTGGAGAAAGAGACCCAGTACTTC
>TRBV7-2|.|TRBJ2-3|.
CASSPLVGTDTQYF
TGTGCCAGCAGCCCCCTTGTGGGCACAGATACGCAGTATTTT
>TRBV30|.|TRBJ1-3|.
CAWSGTARNTIYF
TGTGCCTGGAGTGGGACAGCAAGAAACACCATATATTTT
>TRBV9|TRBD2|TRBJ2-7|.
CASSVGGTSFGYEQYF
TGTGCCAGCAGCGTAGGTGGGACTAGTTTTGGGTACGAGCAGTACTTC
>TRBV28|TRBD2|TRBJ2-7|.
CASRGGLAGYEQYF
TGTGCCAGCAGGGGGGGACTAGCGGGGTACGAGCAGTACTTC
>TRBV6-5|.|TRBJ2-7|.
CASSYAPSYEQYF
TGTGCCAGCAGTTACGCACCGTCCTACGAGCAGTACTTC
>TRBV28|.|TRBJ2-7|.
CASSLSQQLYEQYF
TGTGCCAGCAGTTTATCCCAACAGCTCTACGAGCAGTACTTC
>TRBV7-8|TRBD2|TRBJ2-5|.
CASSFQSSGRSETQYF
TGTGCCAGCAGCTTTCAATCTAGCGGGAGGTCAGAGACCCAGTACTTC
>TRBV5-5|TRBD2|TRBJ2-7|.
CASSLLAAYEQYF
TGTGCCAGCAGCTTACTAGCGGCCTACGAGCAGTACTTC